This TCR beta chain was profiled in a study of metastatic and nonmetastatic thyroid tumors. Study summary: Thyroid patients, malignant and benign, had repertoires compared across blood and tumor or nodule tissue.

TCRdb re-called the PCR reads through MiXCR. Seen here are some 28,000 clones, less than 25% observed once, and the top ten hold about 2.5%. All patients reached thyroid surgery having received no treatment beforehand. This CDR3 region has 14 residues. Looked up from germline, CDR1 is SEHNR and CDR2 is FQNEAQ (reference sequence). Deletions cut 3 bases from V and 2 bases from J, with 9 bases between. There are many counts of this clone. The J gene is TRBJ2-3, the V gene TRBV7-9; D remains ambiguous. Sequenced: blood. The receptor's source is a female donor with papillary thyroid cancer or a benign thyroid nodule (not recorded which). Some clones in this sample may be carry-over from other donors' samples. The CDR3 region has the DNA TGTGCCAGCAGCTTGGTCCATTCCACAGATACGCAGTATTTT. Amino acid sequence: CASSLVHSTDTQYF.